One and the same sample provided the 17 T cell receptor beta chains below, sequenced in a study of immune evolution from preneoplasia to lung adenocarcinoma. TCRdb's copy holds only in-frame clones and misses some; the assay was immunoSEQ multiplex PCR. The data contain fewer than 50,000 clones, more than 60% of them seen just once; the ten biggest clones take up about 4.7%. Sequencing was done on a sample of FFPE invasive lung adenocarcinoma tissue. All receptors derive from a person aged 55-75 years with lung adenocarcinoma.

The chain uses TRBV28 and TRBJ2-7, with 7 bases fitting TRBD2. With V trimmed by 7 bases and J by 4 bases, 19 bases remained unmatched. Germline lookup yields CDR1 MDHEN and CDR2 SYDVKM. The CDR3 extends over 17 amino acids. The CDR3 coding sequence is TGTGCCAGCATCTCTATGGGCGGCGGGAGAGACTCATACGAGCAGTACTTC. Translating it yields CASISMGGGRDSYEQYF.

The V gene is TRBV4-2, the J gene TRBJ2-7; possibly TRBD1 or TRBD2 for D (5 bases each). CDR1 and CDR2 (germline): LGHNA, YNFKEQ. Trimming took 0 bases from V and 12 from J, leaving 15 bases between them. CDR3 size: 13 residues. The CDR3 sequence is CASSQEQGDSPYF. The CDR3 DNA is TGTGCCAGCAGCCAAGAGCAGGGAGATAGCCCGTACTTC.

The sample holds one count of this clone. V gene TRBV12-5 combines with J gene TRBJ2-3; D gene unclear. The CDR3 spans 14 residues. Germline CDR1 and CDR2: LGHNT and FRNRAP. V lost 3 bases and J 3 bases, leaving 10 bases between the germline ends. For the CDR3, the DNA is TGTGCTAGTGGTTTATTTGGGGAAACAGATACGCAGTATTTT. This sequence encodes CASGLFGETDTQYF.

The chain uses TRBV6-1 and TRBJ2-1, with D uncertain. V lost 2 bases to trimming and J lost 7 bases, with 15 bases between them. CDR1 and CDR2 from the germline V gene are MNHNS and SASEGT. The CDR3 loop spans 15 amino acids. DNA of the CDR3: TGTGCCAGCAGTGAAAGGGCAGAGGCGATTAATGAGCAGTTCTTC. Amino acids: CASSERAEAINEQFF.

This clone has more than one count but fewer than ten. The chain is built from TRBV19 and TRBJ1-5; D gene unclear. V was shortened by 6 bases and J by 5 bases, with 11 bases between the two germline ends. CDR3 size: 13 residues. CDR1 LNHDA and CDR2 SQIVND come from the germline V gene (reference sequence). The DNA of the CDR3 is TGTGCCAGTAGCATCGGTCGGTATCAGCCCCAGCATTTT. Its translation: CASSIGRYQPQHF.

The genes are TRBV7-9 and TRBJ2-7; 13 bases match TRBD2. The CDR3 runs to 16 residues. The V and J ends lost 1 base and 4 bases, in that order; junction bases with no gene match: 4. Per the germline V gene, CDR1 is SEHNR and CDR2 is FQNEAQ (reference sequence). The CDR3 DNA reads TGTGCCAGCAGCTTAGGGACTAGCGGGAGTCTGTACGAGCAGTACTTC. Translation gives CASSLGTSGSLYEQYF. The whole variable domain, remainder taken from reference TRBV7-9 and TRBJ2-7, is DTGVSQNPRHKITKRGQNVTFRCDPISEHNRLYWYRQTLGQGPEFLTYFQNEAQLEKSRLLSDRFSAERPKGSFSTLEIQRTEQGDSAMYLCASSLGTSGSLYEQYFGPGTRLTVT.

This clone was detected only once. This chain joins TRBV7-8 and TRBJ2-1, with TRBD2 matching 10 bases. Trimming took 5 bases from V and 5 from J; bases not matched to a gene: 12. This CDR3 has 17 residues. CDR1 is SGHVS, CDR2 FQNEAQ, per germline. The DNA of the CDR3 is TGTGCCAGCAGCGTCCCCTTAGCGGGAGGACCAAACAATGAGCAGTTCTTC. Translated: CASSVPLAGGPNNEQFF.

This clone was picked up one time. Written as DNA, the CDR3 is TGTGCCAGCAGCCCAGGACAGGGAAGGCAAAATACGCAGTATTTT. Amino acid sequence: CASSPGQGRQNTQYF. This chain uses TRBV9 with TRBJ2-3; TRBD1 matches at 8 bases. There are 15 residues in the CDR3. Germline V gene data show CDR1 as SGDLS and CDR2 as YYNGEE. J gave up 7 bases and V 4 bases, and 11 bases lay outside the gene matches.

This rearrangement joins TRBV10-1 to TRBJ2-5; D gene ambiguous. Germline values: CDR1 WNHNN, CDR2 SYGVQD (reference sequence). The CDR3 is made up of 12 amino acids. Trimming took off 0 bases at V and 11 bases at J, with 10 bases between the two ends. The CDR3 loop is CASSESIWGQYF. The CDR3 nucleotides are TGCGCCAGCAGTGAGTCGATTTGGGGACAGTACTTC.

This clone has only a few counts. J is TRBJ2-1 and V is TRBV6-6, with 9 bases fitting TRBD2. From germline, CDR1 is MNHNY and CDR2 SVGAGI (reference sequence). The CDR3 is 14 residues long. The trim removed 7 bases at V and 5 bases at J, leaving 6 bases unmatched. The CDR3, as DNA: TGTGCCAGCACCCACCAGCGGGAGGACAATGAGCAGTTCTTC. It is translated as CASTHQREDNEQFF.

This sequence joins TRBV7-9 and TRBJ1-4; D unclear. Germline V gene lookup returns CDR1 SEHNR and CDR2 FQNEAQ (reference sequence). The CDR3 has 16 amino acids. The V and J ends lost 3 bases and 0 bases respectively, with 11 bases between them. DNA of the CDR3: TGTGCCAGCAGCTTTTACGGATTTGCAACTAATGAAAAACTGTTTTTT. Residues: CASSFYGFATNEKLFF.

This chain joins TRBV6-6 and TRBJ1-5; 10 bases map to TRBD1. V gave up 7 bases and J gave up 9 bases; unmatched junction bases: 6. The germline V gene has CDR1 MNHNY and CDR2 SVGAGI (reference sequence). This CDR3 region has 13 residues. The CDR3 bases are TGTGCCAGCACCGGGACAGGGGTATGGCCCCAGCATTTT. It translates to CASTGTGVWPQHF.

The V gene is TRBV4-2, the J gene TRBJ1-3; 7 nucleotides line up with TRBD1. CDR1 and CDR2 from the germline V gene are LGHNA and YNFKEQ. V shed 0 bases, J shed 4 bases, and the junction held 3 bases outside the gene matches. The CDR3 has 15 residues. CDR3 nucleotide sequence: TGTGCCAGCAGCCAAGACGGGACAGTAGGAAACACCATATATTTT. It is translated as CASSQDGTVGNTIYF.

This sequence joins TRBV6-5 and TRBJ2-3; D is undetermined. Trimming left V 2 bases short and J 2 bases short, with 8 bases between. The germline CDR1 and CDR2 sequences are MNHEY and SVGAGI. The CDR3 extends over 14 amino acids. The CDR3 DNA reads TGTGCCAGCAGTTACAGTACGTACACAGATACGCAGTATTTT. It yields the protein CASSYSTYTDTQYF.

The chain employs TRBV13 and TRBJ2-2; perhaps TRBD1 as D (6 bases). V shed 4 bases and J shed 2 bases, with 14 bases lying between them. Looked up from germline, CDR1 is PRHDT and CDR2 is FYEKMQ (reference sequence). The CDR3 consists of 16 residues. The CDR3 is CASSSAGELNTGELFF. The CDR3 bases are TGTGCCAGCAGCTCCGCAGGGGAACTAAACACCGGGGAGCTGTTTTTT.

This chain joins TRBV18 and TRBJ1-1, with 8 positions matching TRBD1. The trim removed 4 bases at V and 1 base at J, leaving 8 bases unmatched. The length of the CDR3 is 16 residues. Germline V lookup: CDR1 KGHSH, CDR2 LQKENI. In DNA, the CDR3 is TGTGCCAGCTCACTGACAGGGGAGGTTACGAACACTGAAGCTTTCTTT. Protein sequence: CASSLTGEVTNTEAFF.

V gene TRBV29-1 combines with J gene TRBJ2-3; 8 bases match TRBD1. Germline assignment: CDR1 SQVTM and CDR2 ANQGSEA. V lost 0 bases and J lost 6; bases outside the gene matches: 8. CDR3 length: 15 residues. The chain's CDR3 is CSVEDPDRGADTQYF. DNA for the CDR3: TGCAGCGTTGAAGATCCAGACAGGGGAGCGGATACGCAGTATTTT.